This T cell receptor beta chain was sequenced during a study of breast tumors, draining lymph nodes, adjacent tissues (dated by TCRdb to 2016 to 2017). As for the study more broadly: In breast cancer patients, the study compared the TCR beta repertoires of tumor, adjacent nontumor tissue and axillary lymph nodes. In human breast cancer, the study set out to evaluate how tumor, surrounding tissue and draining lymph node repertoires relate to one another and whether T cells may move between these sites.

General study outcomes and caveats: In luminal-like breast cancer, tumor and nontumor tissue repertoires resembled each other significantly more than in basal-like breast cancer. The study presented the conclusion that tumor T cells originate in lymph nodes as consistent with a hypothesis, not as something directly demonstrated. The data were judged consistent with most tumor T cells deriving from the lymph node and then expanding within tumor tissue. Tumors showed preferential V and J gene usage, and their T-cell repertoire diversity fell below that of lymph nodes yet above that of nontumor tissue.

The CDR3 covers 10 residues, taking in both the cysteine and the phenylalanine. Only the CDR3 portion is preserved as DNA: 30 bases, with reading frame beginning at the first base. Reading the germline V gene (reference sequence) gives CDR1 DFQATT and CDR2 SNEGSKA. Between the V and J ends, shortened by 5 bases and 10 bases respectively, the junction contains 9 bases. The lymph node samples were taken from the axillary draining lymph nodes of breast cancer patients. In this sample, this clonotype turned up many times. It lacks a known antigen. No base quality information exists; no much larger clone differs at one position. Sequenced using an Illumina HiSeq 2000. Multiplex PCR amplification was used to generate the TCR beta chain libraries. The amplified TCR beta chain products were analyzed by high-throughput sequencing. The public sequencing data were trimmed at Q25 with fastp and processed into clonotypes with MiXCR by TCRdb, which kept only in-frame beta chains. CDR3 protein duplicates are merged, each entry listing the most common genes and DNA. The table for this sample lists fewer than 250,000 distinct CDR3 sequences; roughly 30% of them were counted only once. Clones ranked in the top ten supply more than 1.3% of the sample.

The specimen sequenced was axillary lymph node tissue. The source is a female donor with breast cancer. Some clones in this sample may be carry-over from other donors' samples. The V and J genes are TRBV20-1 and TRBJ2-1; D gene: possibly TRBD1, on 6 matching bases. The nucleotides are TGCAGTGCTTGGACAGTCGAGCAGTTCTTC. Translated, it reads CSAWTVEQFF.